This T cell receptor (beta chain) was documented in a study of CD8+ T cells in alopecia areata. General observations from the study: Normal skin's resident alphabeta T cells are also sequenced in scalp samples.

Deletions cut 6 bases from V and 6 bases from J, with 12 bases between. The CDR3 is 12 residues long. Germline V gene lookup returns CDR1 MNHEY and CDR2 SMNVEV (reference sequence). In its sample, this clone was seen a few times. Its antigen is still unknown. Sequencing used cDNA as its template, made by extracting RNA and reverse transcribing it. Using immunoSEQ multiplex PCR, the repertoire was profiled, and TCRdb retains in-frame clones only, with some absent. The sample shows 65,000 to 100,000 clones, roughly half of them seen only once. Collected material from alopecia areata patients comprised lesional scalp punch biopsies and peripheral blood.

The sequence was collected from a human donor with alopecia areata. This chain uses TRBV27 with TRBJ2-7, with D perhaps matching TRBD1 (5 bases). The specimen was NKG2D-high CD8+ T cells sorted from blood. The CDR3 region is CASSPVGAEQYF. CDR3 bases: TGTGCCAGCAGCCCTGTAGGGGCCGAGCAGTACTTC.